Here is one T cell receptor (beta chain) with its context. Antigen unknown. This CDR3 spans 15 amino acids. Germline loops: CDR1 DFQATT, CDR2 SNEGSKA (reference sequence). The V gene end was trimmed by 6 bases and the J gene end by 9 bases; junction bases not matched to a gene: 17. The sample originates from a study of vaccination and CD4 T cells after COVID-19. The Oncomine TCR Beta short-read assay sequenced DNA from cultured CD4+ T cells. TCRdb re-derived calls from the PCR reads in MiXCR, one entry per CDR3 protein. Found here are some 25,000 distinct CDR3 sequences, less than 70% of them singletons; the top ten hold 7.8%. Sample treatment: approximately 9-day PBMC culture with coronavirus spike peptide pools or control peptides (ViraFEST assay).

This clonotype was sampled from a human donor who had recovered from COVID-19. Input material: CD4+ T cells from blood, cultured in vitro. The chain links TRBV20-1 to TRBJ2-1; 7 positions match TRBD1. In DNA, the CDR3 is TGCAGTGCCCCAATTAGACAGGGTAATTCGGGTGAGCAGTTCTTC. Translating gives CSAPIRQGNSGEQFF.